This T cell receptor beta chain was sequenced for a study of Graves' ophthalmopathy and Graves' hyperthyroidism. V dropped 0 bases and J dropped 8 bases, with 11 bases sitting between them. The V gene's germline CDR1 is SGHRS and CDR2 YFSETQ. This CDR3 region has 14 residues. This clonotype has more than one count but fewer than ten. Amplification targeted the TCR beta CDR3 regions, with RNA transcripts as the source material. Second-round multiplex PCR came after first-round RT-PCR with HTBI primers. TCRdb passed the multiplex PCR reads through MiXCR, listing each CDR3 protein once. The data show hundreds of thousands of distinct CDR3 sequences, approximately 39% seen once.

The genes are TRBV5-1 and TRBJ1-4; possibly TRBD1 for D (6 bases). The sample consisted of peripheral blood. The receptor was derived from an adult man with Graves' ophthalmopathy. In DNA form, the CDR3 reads TGCGCCAGCAGCTTGGACAGGGTTGGAGAAAAACTGTTTTTT. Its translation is CASSLDRVGEKLFF.